This T cell receptor (beta chain) comes out of a study of CD8 T cells in ankylosing spondylitis. This clonotype was observed many times. Antigen: not known. V was trimmed by 1 base and J by 9 bases, leaving 8 bases between them. This CDR3 is built from 12 residues. Notes on the study in general: Reported data indicate significant enrichment of disease-linked clones within matched ankylosing spondylitis synovial fluid. What seemed typical of ankylosing spondylitis blood was a TCR beta motif built from 7 or 8 highly homologous variants.

From the 5' RACE reads, TCRdb called clonotypes with MiXCR, one entry per CDR3 protein. The sample comprises 300,000 to 350,000 distinct CDR3 sequences, about a fifth of which are singletons, and about 4% rests with the top ten. Sequenced material: blood, either unsorted or a sorted T cell fraction (not recorded which). The receptor was isolated from a female donor with ankylosing spondylitis or in good health (not recorded which). The V and J genes are TRBV12-3 or TRBV12-4 and TRBJ2-3; D uncertain. The CDR3 sequence: CASSLVPQTQYF. The CDR3 DNA is TGTGCCAGCAGTTTAGTCCCGCAGACGCAGTATTTT.